This TCR beta chain is drawn from a study of blood T cell repertoires in COVID-19. Study-level background: Samples representing acute and convalescent COVID-19 were sourced from the United States, Italy and Spain. T cells, B-cell-depleted T cells, or PBMCs provided the cDNA or gDNA that served as material.

Per the original methods: Quantification of nucleated cells was approximated via reference gene primer amplification. Measured with immunoSEQ multiplex PCR; TCRdb has only the in-frame clones, and not every one. V and J calls plus clone size are reproduced from that table; the DNA served to infer D and trimming. The sample has 90,000 to 120,000 clones; less than 75% are singletons. This CDR3 is 15 amino acids long. The J segment lost 6 bases and the V segment lost 6 bases, leaving 8 bases of the junction unmatched. Germline lookup yields CDR1 MDHEN and CDR2 SYDVKM. The receptor was derived from a middle-aged woman with acute or convalescent COVID-19. This rearrangement joins TRBV28 to TRBJ1-6; 7 bases line up with TRBD1. The sample was peripheral blood. Written as DNA, the CDR3 is TGTGCCAGCAGACCACGAGACAGGGCTAATTCACCCCTCCACTTT. This sequence encodes CASRPRDRANSPLHF.